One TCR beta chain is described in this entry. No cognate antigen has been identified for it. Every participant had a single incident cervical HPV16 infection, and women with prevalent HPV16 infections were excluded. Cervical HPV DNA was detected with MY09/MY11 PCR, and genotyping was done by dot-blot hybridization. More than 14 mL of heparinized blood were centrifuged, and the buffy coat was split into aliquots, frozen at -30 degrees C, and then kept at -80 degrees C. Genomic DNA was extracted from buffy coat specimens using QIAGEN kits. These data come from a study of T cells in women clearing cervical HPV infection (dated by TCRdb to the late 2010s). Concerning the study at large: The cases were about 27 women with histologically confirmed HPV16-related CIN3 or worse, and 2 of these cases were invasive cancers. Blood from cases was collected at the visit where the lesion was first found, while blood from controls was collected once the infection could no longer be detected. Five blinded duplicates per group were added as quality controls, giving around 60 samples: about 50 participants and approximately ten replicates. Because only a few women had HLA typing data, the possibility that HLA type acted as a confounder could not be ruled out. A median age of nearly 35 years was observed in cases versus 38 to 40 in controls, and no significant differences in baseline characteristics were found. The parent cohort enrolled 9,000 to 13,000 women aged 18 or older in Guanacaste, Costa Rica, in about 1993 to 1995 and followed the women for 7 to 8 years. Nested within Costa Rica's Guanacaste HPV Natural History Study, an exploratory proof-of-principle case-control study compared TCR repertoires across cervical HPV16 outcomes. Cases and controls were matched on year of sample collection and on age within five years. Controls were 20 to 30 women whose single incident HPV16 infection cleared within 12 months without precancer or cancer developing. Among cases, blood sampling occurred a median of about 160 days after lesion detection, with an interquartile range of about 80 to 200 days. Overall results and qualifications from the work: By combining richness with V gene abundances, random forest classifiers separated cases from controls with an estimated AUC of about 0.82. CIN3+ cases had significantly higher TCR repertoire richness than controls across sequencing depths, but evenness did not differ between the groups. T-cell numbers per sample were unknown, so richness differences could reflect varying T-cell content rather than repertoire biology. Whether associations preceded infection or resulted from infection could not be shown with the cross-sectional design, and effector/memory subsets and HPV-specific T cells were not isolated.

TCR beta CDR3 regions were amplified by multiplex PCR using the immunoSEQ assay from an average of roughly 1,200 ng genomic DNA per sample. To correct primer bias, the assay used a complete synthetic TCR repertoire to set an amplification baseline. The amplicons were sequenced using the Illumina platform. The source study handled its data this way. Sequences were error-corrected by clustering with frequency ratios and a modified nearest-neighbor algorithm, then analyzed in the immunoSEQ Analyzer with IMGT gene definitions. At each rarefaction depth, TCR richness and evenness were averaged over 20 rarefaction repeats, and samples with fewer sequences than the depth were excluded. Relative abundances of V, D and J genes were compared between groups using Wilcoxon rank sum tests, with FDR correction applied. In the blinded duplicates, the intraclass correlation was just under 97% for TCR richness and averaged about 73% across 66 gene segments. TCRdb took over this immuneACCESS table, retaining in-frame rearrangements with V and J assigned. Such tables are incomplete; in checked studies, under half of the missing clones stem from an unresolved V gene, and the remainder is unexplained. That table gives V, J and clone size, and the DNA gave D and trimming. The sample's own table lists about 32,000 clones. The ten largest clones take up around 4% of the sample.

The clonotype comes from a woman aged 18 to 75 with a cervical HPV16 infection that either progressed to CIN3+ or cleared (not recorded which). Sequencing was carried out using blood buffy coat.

The part of the CDR3 DNA that was read is TGTGCTAGTGGTTTGGTTCTGAGGACACTCCGTTCCTACGAG. Its translation is CASGLVLRTLRSYE. The entire CDR3 protein reads CASGLVLRTLRSYEQYF. Rearrangement joined TRBV12-5 to TRBJ2-7, with TRBD1 tentatively as D gene (5 bases match). The missing CDR3 end, 3 residues past where the read stops, is filled in from the germline J gene. Between the V and J ends, shortened by 0 bases and 1 base respectively, the junction contains 16 bases. The CDR3 numbers 17 residues from cysteine through phenylalanine. Only the CDR3 bases that were read are kept: 42 of them, in frame from base 1. Looking up the germline V gene yields CDR1 LGHNT and CDR2 FRNRAP. This CDR3, with the reference TRBV12-5 and TRBJ2-7 proteins standing in past its ends, gives the full variable domain DARVTQTPRHKVTEMGQEVTMRCQPILGHNTVFWYRQTMMQGLELLAYFRNRAPLDDSGMPKDRFSAEMPDATLATLKIQPSEPRDSAVYFCASGLVLRTLRSYEQYFGPGTRLTVT.